The 29 T cell receptor beta chains below come from one sample, sequenced in a study of T cell responses to AZD1222 COVID-19 vaccine. Sequencing used immunoSEQ multiplex PCR; TCRdb keeps in-frame clones, though not all of them. The data hold about 150,000 clones, with about 90% observed a single time. The sequenced sample was peripheral blood, obtained 28 days after the second AZD1222 dose. The source is an adult who received the AZD1222 COVID-19 vaccine.

The chain carries TRBV21-1 and TRBJ2-1; the table calls TRBD2, which could not be checked here. TRBV21-1 is reported as a pseudogene. The CDR3 is 18 amino acids. The CDR3 DNA reads TGTGCCAGCAGCAAAGCCTCGGAGGGTGTCAGCTCCTACAATGAGCAGTTCTTC. Its translation is CASSKASEGVSSYNEQFF.

CDR3 region: CASSLGGTGNFRGGYTF. The CDR3 nucleotides are TGTGCCAGCAGTTTAGGGGGGACAGGGAATTTTCGGGGCGGCTACACCTTC. The chain is built from TRBV27 and TRBJ1-2, with TRBD1 identical over 9 bases. With V trimmed by 2 bases and J by 8 bases, 15 bases remained unmatched. The CDR3 runs 17 residues. Germline V gene sequence: CDR1 MNHEY, CDR2 SMNVEV (reference sequence).

V and J are TRBV3-1 (or the pseudogene TRBV3-2) and TRBJ1-6; possibly TRBD1 for D (5 bases). The CDR3 covers 13 residues. Trimming shortened V by 4 bases and J by 11 bases, and 12 bases separated the two germline ends. Germline V CDR1 and CDR2: LGHDT, YNNKEL (reference sequence). CDR3: CASSLGVGAPLHF. The CDR3 nucleotides are TGTGCCAGCAGCCTAGGGGTTGGGGCACCCCTCCACTTT.

The rearrangement links TRBV7-2 to TRBJ2-7; the match to TRBD1 covers 8 bases. The CDR3 sequence is 14 residues long. CDR1 SGHTA and CDR2 FQGNSA come from the germline V gene. V lost 4 bases and J lost 4; bases outside the gene matches: 6. Written as DNA, the CDR3 is TGTGCCAGCAGCTCCTCAGGGGGCGAATACGAGCAGTACTTC. It yields the protein CASSSSGGEYEQYF.

This clone was picked up a small number of times. The CDR3 sequence is CASSSLYSYEQYF. The CDR3 region has the DNA TGCGCCAGCAGCTCCCTATACTCCTACGAGCAGTACTTC. This chain uses TRBV5-1 with TRBJ2-7; D gene ambiguous. Trimming took 3 bases from V and 0 from J, leaving 7 bases between them. Germline loops: CDR1 SGHRS, CDR2 YFSETQ. The CDR3 contains 13 residues.

The chain combines TRBV3-1 (or the pseudogene TRBV3-2) with TRBJ2-1; 10 bases are a match to TRBD2. V shed 1 base and J 8 bases; nucleotides not matched to a gene: 11. Per the germline V gene, CDR1 is LGHDT and CDR2 is YNNKEL (reference sequence). CDR3 length equals 17 residues. CDR3 loop: CASSQGRTSGPGDEQFF. For the CDR3, the DNA is TGTGCCAGCAGCCAAGGCAGGACTAGCGGCCCCGGCGATGAGCAGTTCTTC.

This chain links TRBV7-2 with TRBJ2-3; tentatively, D is TRBD2 (6 bases). V gave up 5 bases and J gave up 10 bases, with 10 bases separating them. Germline-derived CDR1 and CDR2 are SGHTA and FQGNSA. The CDR3 covers 11 residues. The DNA of the CDR3 is TGTGCCAGCAGCCCCTGGGACTCGCAGTATTTT. Translating it yields CASSPWDSQYF. Variable domain in full (rest from reference TRBV7-2 and TRBJ2-3): GAGVSQSPSNKVTEKGKDVELRCDPISGHTALYWYRQSLGQGLEFLIYFQGNSAPDKSGLPSDRFSAERTGGSVSTLTIQRTQQEDSAVYLCASSPWDSQYFGPGTRLTVL.

As concerns this clone: It is likely a read error, because the conserved phenylalanine at the end of the CDR3 is missing. It is unclear where the CDR3 begins or ends on the DNA, so no DNA is shown, and the CDR3 is as TCRdb lists it. This rearrangement joins TRBV7-8 to TRBJ1-2; TRBD1 was called by the table and not checked on the DNA. The CDR3 is 13 amino acids long, termini counted. From germline, CDR1 is SGHVS and CDR2 FQNEAQ. The CDR3 is CASSFYPGTGESI.

The chain is built from TRBV7-2 and TRBJ1-5, with D perhaps matching TRBD1 (5 bases). Germline CDR1 and CDR2: SGHTA and FQGNSA. The CDR3 is 14 amino acids. Between the trimmed V and J ends, which lost 1 base and 7 bases, there was a span of 11 bases. The CDR3, as DNA: TGTGCCAGCAGCTTAGAAGGGGCCAGGCAGCCCCAGCATTTT. It is translated as CASSLEGARQPQHF.

This clone was observed a few times. The V call is TRBV7-2, the J call TRBJ1-2; D gene uncertain. Trimming stripped 1 base from V and 5 bases from J, with 17 bases between. The CDR3 sequence is 16 residues long. Germline V lookup: CDR1 SGHTA, CDR2 FQGNSA. The CDR3 protein is CASSLVVGELGYGYTF. In nucleotides, the CDR3 is TGTGCCAGCAGCTTAGTAGTTGGGGAACTTGGGTATGGCTACACCTTC.

The J gene is TRBJ1-2, the V gene TRBV11-1; D gene ambiguous. The CDR3 runs 13 residues. In germline, CDR1 is SGHAT, CDR2 FQDESV (reference sequence). Trimming pared 2 bases from V and 4 bases from J, leaving 8 bases between. CDR3 loop: CASSLNDFYGYTF. The CDR3 DNA sequence: TGTGCCAGCAGCTTAAATGACTTCTATGGCTACACCTTC.

J is TRBJ2-1 and V is TRBV7-2; D is undetermined. CDR1 and CDR2 (germline): SGHTA, FQGNSA. V dropped 1 base and J dropped 1 base, with 11 bases sitting between them. The CDR3 length is 16 residues. The CDR3 here is CASSLVPGSSYNEQFF. Here the CDR3 DNA reads TGTGCCAGCAGCTTAGTCCCGGGTTCGTCCTACAATGAGCAGTTCTTC.

This chain links TRBV27 with TRBJ2-7; 8 nucleotides match TRBD2. The V gene's germline CDR1 is MNHEY and CDR2 SMNVEV (reference sequence). The CDR3 contains 17 residues. J was trimmed by 3 bases and V by 1 base; bases with no gene match: 11. Here the CDR3 reads CASSLFGGVRQYYEQYF. The CDR3 DNA reads TGTGCCAGCAGTTTATTCGGGGGGGTGCGTCAGTACTACGAGCAGTACTTC.

This sequence joins TRBV9 and TRBJ1-4; no clear D gene. Germline V lookup: CDR1 SGDLS, CDR2 YYNGEE. The CDR3 is 15 amino acids. Between the trimmed V and J ends, which lost 4 bases and 3 bases, there was a span of 13 bases. DNA of the CDR3: TGTGCCAGCAGCAGAGAGGTGTTGGCTAATGAAAAACTGTTTTTT. Translation gives CASSREVLANEKLFF.

The chain recombines TRBV27 with TRBJ2-7, with TRBD1 as a possible D gene (6 bases). The CDR3 contains 15 residues. From germline, CDR1 is MNHEY and CDR2 SMNVEV (reference sequence). V was clipped by 4 bases and J by 0 bases, with 13 bases between them. The CDR3 loop reads CASSSPSTGSYEQYF. CDR3 nucleotides: TGTGCCAGCAGTTCCCCATCGACAGGCTCCTACGAGCAGTACTTC.

This clone was counted a few times. The chain joins TRBV7-6 to TRBJ2-7, with D unresolved. The V gene's germline CDR1 is SGHVS and CDR2 FNYEAQ. The CDR3 is made up of 13 amino acids. The V and J ends lost 4 bases and 1 base respectively, with 8 bases between them. The CDR3 reads CASSSDLSYEQYF. The DNA for the CDR3 is TGTGCCAGCAGCTCGGACCTTTCCTACGAGCAGTACTTC. Full variable domain (missing parts from reference TRBV7-6 and TRBJ2-7): GAGVSQSPRYKVTKRGQDVALRCDPISGHVSLYWYRQALGQGPEFLTYFNYEAQQDKSGLPNDRFSAERPEGSISTLTIQRTEQRDSAMYRCASSSDLSYEQYFGPGTRLTVT.

CDR3 nucleotide sequence: TGTGCCTGGAGCGGGGCGGGGGGTGAAAAACTGTTTTTT. Its translation: CAWSGAGGEKLFF. This chain links TRBV30 with TRBJ1-4; tentative D call: TRBD1 (5 bases). The CDR3 runs 13 residues. V was pared by 3 bases and J by 7 bases, with 12 bases between. The germline CDR1 and CDR2 sequences are GTSNPN and SVGIG (reference sequence).

The chain employs TRBV5-8 and TRBJ2-1; 11 bases agree with TRBD2. Germline V gene data show CDR1 as SGHTS and CDR2 as YDEGEE. V dropped 2 bases and J dropped 2; count of bases not matched to a gene: 6. This CDR3 contains 17 residues. CDR3 loop: CASSFPGTSGTYNEQFF. CDR3 DNA: TGTGCCAGCAGCTTCCCAGGGACTAGCGGTACCTACAATGAGCAGTTCTTC.

The chain recombines TRBV25-1 with TRBJ2-7; no definite D call. The CDR3 loop spans 12 amino acids. V was cut by 2 bases and J by 7 bases, with 9 bases left in between. Germline values: CDR1 MGHDK, CDR2 SYGVNS. In DNA form, the CDR3 reads TGTGCCAGCAGTGAAACCGGTCGGGAGCAGTACTTC. It translates to CASSETGREQYF.

V usage is TRBV18 and J usage is TRBJ2-7; TRBD1 matches at 7 bases. The CDR3 is 16 residues long. Losses at the gene ends were 3 bases for V and 3 bases for J; bases not matched to a gene: 11. Germline CDR1 and CDR2: KGHSH and LQKENI. CDR3 nucleotides: TGTGCCAGCTCACCTAGAGGAGGACAGGAGAACTACGAGCAGTACTTC. This gives the protein CASSPRGGQENYEQYF.

The chain carries TRBV30 and TRBJ1-2, with a possible D match to TRBD1 (5 bases). The V end lost 4 bases, the J end lost 8 bases, and 17 bases lay between the germline ends. This CDR3 is 13 amino acids long. Germline CDR1 GTSNPN, CDR2 SVGIG (reference sequence). The CDR3, as DNA: TGTGCCTGGACCCGTGGGGCAGGAGGGGGCTACACCTTC. Protein sequence: CAWTRGAGGGYTF.

This chain links TRBV7-9 with TRBJ2-5, with TRBD2 as a possible D gene (7 bases). CDR1 is SEHNR and CDR2 is FQNEAQ in the germline V gene (reference sequence). The V end was cut by 5 bases, the J end by 4 bases, with 20 bases between. The length of the CDR3 is 16 residues. The CDR3 reads CASSPHGGLFLETQYF. CDR3 sequence (DNA): TGTGCCAGCAGCCCCCACGGGGGGCTTTTTTTAGAGACCCAGTACTTC.

The V and J genes are TRBV19 and TRBJ1-2; the D is unclear. This CDR3 is 12 amino acids long. CDR1 LNHDA and CDR2 SQIVND come from the germline V gene (reference sequence). Trimming removed 3 bases from V and 5 bases from J, with 7 bases in between. The CDR3 here is CASSMGIYGYTF. Written as DNA, the CDR3 is TGTGCCAGTAGTATGGGGATATATGGCTACACCTTC.

This clone was recorded a few times. The chain is built from TRBV28 and TRBJ1-1; D remains ambiguous. The V and J ends lost 6 bases and 1 base respectively, with 12 bases between them. The CDR3 sequence is 14 residues long. The germline CDR1 and CDR2 sequences are MDHEN and SYDVKM. The CDR3 coding sequence is TGTGCCAGCAGACCCCCCGAGAGGAACACTGAAGCTTTCTTT. It encodes CASRPPERNTEAFF.

This rearrangement joins TRBV2 to TRBJ2-7; D gene ambiguous. V lost 1 base, J lost 3 bases, and 13 bases lay in between. Germline V gene lookup returns CDR1 SNHLY and CDR2 FYNNEI. There are 15 residues in the CDR3. CDR3 in DNA: TGTGCCAGCAGTGAAGGCGGAGTCAGGAGCTACGAGCAGTACTTC. Amino acid sequence: CASSEGGVRSYEQYF.

The CDR3 spells CASSFDRINQPQHF. The CDR3 coding sequence is TGTGCCAGCAGCTTCGACAGAATCAATCAGCCCCAGCATTTT. This chain links TRBV27 with TRBJ1-5; possible D gene TRBD1, 5 bases. Trimming took off 6 bases at V and 3 bases at J, with 12 bases between the two ends. The length of the CDR3 is 14 residues. CDR1 and CDR2 (germline): MNHEY, SMNVEV (reference sequence).

The genes are TRBV5-5 and TRBJ2-1, with D possibly matching TRBD1 (5 bases). Trimming took off 2 bases at V and 4 bases at J, with 13 bases between the two ends. This CDR3 comprises 15 residues. CDR1 is SGHKS and CDR2 is YYEKEE in the germline V gene (reference sequence). The CDR3, as DNA: TGTGCCAGCAGCTTTAGGGTAGGGGAATACAATGAGCAGTTCTTC. This translates into CASSFRVGEYNEQFF.

The chain is built from TRBV5-4 and TRBJ2-7; 9 bases match TRBD2. The CDR3 runs 18 residues. V shed 2 bases and J 2 bases; nucleotides not matched to a gene: 14. Germline V lookup: CDR1 SGHNT, CDR2 YYREEE (reference sequence). The CDR3 protein is CASSFKKTSGLSPYEQYF. CDR3 nucleotide sequence: TGTGCCAGCAGCTTTAAAAAGACTAGCGGACTCTCCCCCTACGAGCAGTACTTC.

V usage is TRBV9 and J usage is TRBJ1-4; 9 nucleotides align to TRBD1. Germline values: CDR1 SGDLS, CDR2 YYNGEE. The CDR3 contains 16 residues. V trimming: 4 bases; J trimming: 5 bases; junction bases outside the gene matches: 9. The CDR3: CASSTKGTGTNEKLFF. Here the CDR3 DNA reads TGTGCCAGCAGCACGAAAGGGACAGGGACCAATGAAAAACTGTTTTTT.